A single TCR beta chain is shown here with its context. What it binds is not known. These data come from a study of OX40 agonist ivuxolimab in advanced cancers. In the study overall: Every 2 weeks, ivuxolimab was infused into the patients intravenously at between 0.01 and 10 mg/kg.

No patient had autoimmune disease or received systemic immunosuppression. Study-wide results and caveats: Partial responders treated at 0.1-3.0 mg/kg exhibited clonal expansion among the lowest measured.

The germline gives CDR1 SGHRS, CDR2 YFSETQ. J gave up 4 bases and V 0 bases, and 5 bases lay outside the gene matches. The CDR3 is made up of 18 amino acids. Using immunoSEQ multiplex PCR, the repertoire was profiled, and TCRdb retains in-frame clones only, with some absent. The sample records fewer than 85,000 clones, about 86% being singletons. The input for sequencing was CD4+ or CD8+ T cells sorted from blood, taken in a trial of the OX40 agonist ivuxolimab. The chain uses TRBV5-1 and TRBJ2-3; TRBD2 aligns across 16 bases. This TCR derives from an adult with an advanced solid tumor such as melanoma, head and neck, liver or kidney cancer. DNA of the CDR3: TGCGCCAGCAGCTTGGTTATGGGACTAGCGGGGGGGCCAGATACGCAGTATTTT. It codes for CASSLVMGLAGGPDTQYF. The whole variable domain, remainder taken from reference TRBV5-1 and TRBJ2-3, is KAGVTQTPRYLIKTRGQQVTLSCSPISGHRSVSWYQQTPGQGLQFLFEYFSETQRNKGNFPGRFSGRQFSNSRSEMNVSTLELGDSALYLCASSLVMGLAGGPDTQYFGPGTRLTVL.